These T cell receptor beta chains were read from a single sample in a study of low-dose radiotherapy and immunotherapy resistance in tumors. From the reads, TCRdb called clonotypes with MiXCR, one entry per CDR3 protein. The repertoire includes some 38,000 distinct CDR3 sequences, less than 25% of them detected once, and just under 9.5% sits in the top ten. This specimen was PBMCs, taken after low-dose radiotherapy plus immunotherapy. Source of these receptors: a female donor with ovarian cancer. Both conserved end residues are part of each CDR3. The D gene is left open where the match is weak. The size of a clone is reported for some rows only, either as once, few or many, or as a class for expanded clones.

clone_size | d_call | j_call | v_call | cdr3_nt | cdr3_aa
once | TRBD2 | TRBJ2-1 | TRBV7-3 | TGTGCCAGCAGCTTAACGGCGGGAGGGTCCTACAATGAGCAGTTCTTC | CASSLTAGGSYNEQFF
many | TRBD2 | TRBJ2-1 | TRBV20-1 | TGCAGTGCCACTAGCGGCTCGTACAATGAGCAGTTCTTC | CSATSGSYNEQFF
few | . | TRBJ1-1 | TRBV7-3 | TGTGCCAGCAGCTCTGGACAGATCACCAAGGGAGAAGCTTTCTTT | CASSSGQITKGEAFF
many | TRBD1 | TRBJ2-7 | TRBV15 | TGTGCCACCAGCCCCCGGACAGGGGACCCGACCGAGCAGTACTTC | CATSPRTGDPTEQYF
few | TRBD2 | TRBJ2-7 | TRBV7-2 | TGTGCCAGCAGAAAAAGTACTAGCGGGAGCCACGAGCAGTACTTC | CASRKSTSGSHEQYF
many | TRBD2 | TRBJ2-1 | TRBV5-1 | TGCGCCAGCAGCCCACGGACTAGCGGGCACAACAATGAGCAGTTCTTC | CASSPRTSGHNNEQFF
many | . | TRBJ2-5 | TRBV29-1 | TGCAGCGTTGCGGGGATAACGGCACACCAAGAGACCCAGTACTTC | CSVAGITAHQETQYF
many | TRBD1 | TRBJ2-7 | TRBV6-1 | TGTGCCAGCAGCCGTAAGCTCGGGACAGGGGGTACCTACGAGCAGTACTTC | CASSRKLGTGGTYEQYF
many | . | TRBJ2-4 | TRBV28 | TGTGCCAGCAGTTCTCCGAGGACCAAAAACATTCAGTACTTC | CASSSPRTKNIQYF
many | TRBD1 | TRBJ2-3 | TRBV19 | TGTGCCAGTAGCTTCAGGGGGCTAAGCACAGATACGCAGTATTTT | CASSFRGLSTDTQYF
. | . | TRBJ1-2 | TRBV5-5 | TGTGCCAGCAGCACTCGGGGACCTACTAACTATGGCTACACCTTC | CASSTRGPTNYGYTF
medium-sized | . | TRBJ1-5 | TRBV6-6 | TGTGCCAGCAGTCCCCCAGGGACTAGCAATCAGCCCCAGCATTTT | CASSPPGTSNQPQHF
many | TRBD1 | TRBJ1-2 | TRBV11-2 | TGTGCCAGCAGCTTCCAGGGGGGTGGCTACACCTTC | CASSFQGGGYTF
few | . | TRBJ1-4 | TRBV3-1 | TGTGCCAGCAGCCACGACAGGTCTGAAAAACTGTTTTTT | CASSHDRSEKLFF
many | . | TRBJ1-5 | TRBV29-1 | TGCAGCGTTGGTGAGGGCAATCAGCCCCAGCATTTT | CSVGEGNQPQHF